Below, 23 T cell receptor beta chains from the same sample are listed, as sequenced in a study of blood T cell repertoires in COVID-19 (dated by TCRdb to about 2020). The library was made by the immunoSEQ multiplex PCR assay. TCRdb obtained this table from immuneACCESS and retained in-frame rearrangements with V and J assigned. These tables miss some clones; where compared with another copy, unresolved V genes account for less than half of the shortfall, and the remainder is unexplained. In all, the sample holds around 81,000 clones, and around 86% of those were seen once. The ten largest clones take up around 1.9% of the sample. The sample taken for sequencing was peripheral blood. The receptor source for this set is a woman aged 55 to 70 with acute or convalescent COVID-19.

This chain joins TRBV30 and TRBJ1-2; D is perhaps TRBD1 (5 bases). The length of the CDR3 is 13 residues. The V gene's germline CDR1 is GTSNPN and CDR2 SVGIG (reference sequence). Trimming took off 3 bases at V and 7 bases at J, with 15 bases between the two ends. The CDR3 reads CAWRAPSGGGYTF. The CDR3 DNA follows: TGTGCCTGGAGGGCCCCCAGCGGGGGTGGCTACACCTTC.

The V call is TRBV28, the J call TRBJ1-4; 9 bases map to TRBD1. Germline V gives CDR1 MDHEN, CDR2 SYDVKM. The V gene end was trimmed by 5 bases and the J gene end by 2 bases; junction bases not matched to a gene: 6. This CDR3 has 16 amino acids. CDR3 DNA: TGTGCCAGCAGTCGACACAGGGGGCGGACTAATGAAAAACTGTTTTTT. It is translated as CASSRHRGRTNEKLFF.

V gene TRBV6-5 combines with J gene TRBJ2-3; D unresolved. Germline lookup yields CDR1 MNHEY and CDR2 SVGAGI. V dropped 6 bases and J dropped 3 bases, with 7 bases sitting between them. The length of the CDR3 is 12 residues. The CDR3 DNA is TGTGCCAGCAGGAAGCTGACAGATACGCAGTATTTT. Translated: CASRKLTDTQYF.

The gene calls are TRBV5-4 and TRBJ2-7, with D perhaps matching TRBD2 (5 bases). Per the germline V gene, CDR1 is SGHNT and CDR2 is YYREEE (reference sequence). Deletions cut 7 bases from V and 0 bases from J, with 14 bases between. This CDR3 has 14 residues. CDR3 loop: CASSALSGSYEQYF. Written as DNA, the CDR3 is TGTGCCAGCTCCGCTTTAAGCGGCTCCTACGAGCAGTACTTC.

The chain links TRBV3-1 (or the pseudogene TRBV3-2) to TRBJ1-4, with D possibly TRBD1 on 5 matching bases. The V gene's germline CDR1 is LGHDT and CDR2 YNNKEL (reference sequence). The CDR3 length is 17 residues. V lost 3 bases to trimming and J lost 0 bases, with 14 bases between them. Here the CDR3 DNA reads TGTGCCAGCAGCCATTCTCAATGGGGGGCAACTAATGAAAAACTGTTTTTT. Its translation is CASSHSQWGATNEKLFF.

The chain combines TRBV2 with TRBJ2-5, with 9 bases matching TRBD1. The V and J ends lost 10 bases and 1 base, in that order; junction bases with no gene match: 4. Germline values: CDR1 SNHLY, CDR2 FYNNEI. The CDR3 has 13 amino acids. CDR3 nucleotide sequence: TGTGCCAACCACAGGGGGCCCCAAGAGACCCAGTACTTC. This codes for CANHRGPQETQYF.

The chain is built from TRBV28 and TRBJ1-5; possibly TRBD1 for D (6 bases). The V and J ends lost 6 bases and 7 bases respectively, with 13 bases between them. Per germline, CDR1 MDHEN and CDR2 SYDVKM. This CDR3 contains 13 residues. The CDR3 spells CASSQGIWQPQHF. CDR3 DNA sequence: TGTGCCAGCAGCCAGGGGATTTGGCAGCCCCAGCATTTT.

The genes are TRBV27 and TRBJ2-1, with TRBD2 identical over 9 bases. With V trimmed by 3 bases and J by 7 bases, 7 bases remained unmatched. The germline CDR1 and CDR2 sequences are MNHEY and SMNVEV (reference sequence). The length of the CDR3 is 15 residues. CDR3 loop: CASSFRGRATNEQFF. CDR3 coding DNA: TGTGCCAGCAGTTTTCGCGGGAGGGCCACTAATGAGCAGTTCTTC.

This chain connects TRBV10-3 to TRBJ2-7; 7 nucleotides agree with TRBD1. Germline-derived CDR1 and CDR2 are ENHRY and SYGVKD. The length of the CDR3 is 13 residues. Germline trimming cut 7 bases from V and 2 bases from J; bases unmatched to any gene: 5. CDR3 in amino acids: CAITRDRTYEQYF. The CDR3 region has the DNA TGTGCCATCACCAGGGACAGAACCTACGAGCAGTACTTC.

The V and J genes are TRBV5-1 and TRBJ1-5; 7 nucleotides match TRBD1. The germline V gene encodes CDR1 SGHRS and CDR2 YFSETQ. The junction had 6 bases not matched to a gene; V was cut back by 5 bases and J by 4 bases. The CDR3 sequence is 14 residues long. In DNA form, the CDR3 reads TGCGCCAGCAGTCCCGGGACAGTTAATCAGCCCCAGCATTTT. It is translated as CASSPGTVNQPQHF. Looking up the rest from reference TRBV5-1 and TRBJ1-5 gives the full variable domain: KAGVTQTPRYLIKTRGQQVTLSCSPISGHRSVSWYQQTPGQGLQFLFEYFSETQRNKGNFPGRFSGRQFSNSRSEMNVSTLELGDSALYLCASSPGTVNQPQHFGDGTRLSIL.

This chain links TRBV18 with TRBJ2-5; D gene uncertain. In germline, CDR1 is KGHSH, CDR2 LQKENI. With 0 bases removed from V and 2 bases from J, the gap between germline ends came to 16 bases. CDR3 length: 17 amino acids. This CDR3 is CASSPPRQRQGQETQYF. In DNA form, the CDR3 reads TGTGCCAGCTCACCACCACGGCAGAGACAAGGACAAGAGACCCAGTACTTC.

The chain has TRBV19 and TRBJ1-5; D is undetermined. CDR1 is LNHDA, CDR2 SQIVND, per germline (reference sequence). The CDR3 sequence is 14 residues long. V shed 7 bases and J shed 3 bases, with 13 bases lying between them. In DNA, the CDR3 is TGTGCCAGTACAAGTTTACAGCACAATCAGCCCCAGCATTTT. Translation: CASTSLQHNQPQHF.

V and J are TRBV27 and TRBJ2-7, with 10 bases aligning to TRBD2. The CDR3 loop spans 17 amino acids. Trimming cost V 5 bases and J 2 bases; bases outside gene matches: 12. In germline, CDR1 is MNHEY, CDR2 SMNVEV (reference sequence). The CDR3 sequence is CASSPGSGSGRAYEQYF. The CDR3 coding sequence is TGTGCCAGCAGTCCCGGGAGTGGGAGCGGGAGGGCCTACGAGCAGTACTTC.

The chain recombines TRBV19 with TRBJ1-5, with 8 bases identical to TRBD1. Germline loops: CDR1 LNHDA, CDR2 SQIVND (reference sequence). Trimming removed 3 bases from V and 8 bases from J; junction bases left unmatched: 12. This CDR3 is 16 amino acids long. CDR3 coding DNA: TGTGCCAGTAGTATGGGCAGGGGGCTCGGGGGGAAGCCCCAGCATTTT. Encoded protein: CASSMGRGLGGKPQHF.

In this sample, this clone turned up a few times. The chain carries TRBV7-9 and TRBJ1-4; D is uncertain. Between the trimmed V and J ends, which lost 1 base and 5 bases, there was a span of 11 bases. Germline V lookup: CDR1 SEHNR, CDR2 FQNEAQ (reference sequence). CDR3 length equals 15 residues. The CDR3 DNA sequence: TGTGCCAGCAGCTTAGACGCGGAAGGCAATGAAAAACTGTTTTTT. Translated, it gives CASSLDAEGNEKLFF. The complete variable domain, with remaining parts taken from reference TRBV7-9 and TRBJ1-4, reads DTGVSQNPRHKITKRGQNVTFRCDPISEHNRLYWYRQTLGQGPEFLTYFQNEAQLEKSRLLSDRFSAERPKGSFSTLEIQRTEQGDSAMYLCASSLDAEGNEKLFFGSGTQLSVL.

The chain links TRBV6-5 to TRBJ2-3; possible D gene TRBD1, 6 bases. The CDR3 spans 14 residues. Germline assignment: CDR1 MNHEY and CDR2 SVGAGI. V was shortened by 6 bases and J by 4 bases, with 14 bases between the two germline ends. Here the CDR3 reads CASSIGTPADTQYF. CDR3 sequence (DNA): TGTGCCAGCAGCATCGGGACACCGGCAGATACGCAGTATTTT.

The CDR3 is CASSLQGISGNTIYF. The CDR3 nucleotides read TGTGCCAGCAGCTTGCAGGGAATTTCTGGAAACACCATATATTTT. V is TRBV5-4 and J is TRBJ1-3, with D tentatively TRBD1 (5 bases). V lost 1 base to trimming and J lost 1 base, with 9 bases between them. This CDR3 spans 15 amino acids. Per the germline V gene, CDR1 is SGHNT and CDR2 is YYREEE (reference sequence).

The chain's CDR3 is CASSVTGTGEYNEQFF. CDR3 DNA sequence: TGTGCCAGCAGCGTAACCGGGACAGGGGAATACAATGAGCAGTTCTTC. The chain combines TRBV9 with TRBJ2-1; 10 bases align to TRBD1. Germline-derived CDR1 and CDR2 are SGDLS and YYNGEE. CDR3 length equals 16 residues. The V gene end was trimmed by 1 base and the J gene end by 4 bases; junction bases not matched to a gene: 5. The variable domain in full, completed from reference TRBV9 and TRBJ2-1, reads DSGVTQTPKHLITATGQRVTLRCSPRSGDLSVYWYQQSLDQGLQFLIQYYNGEERAKGNILERFSAQQFPDLHSELNLSSLELGDSALYFCASSVTGTGEYNEQFFGPGTRLTVL.

The genes are TRBV11-3 and TRBJ1-1; no firm D call. The CDR3 runs to 15 residues. The germline V and J ends were trimmed by 5 bases and 1 base, with 14 bases remaining between them. CDR1 and CDR2 (germline): SGHNT, YENEEA. The CDR3 region has the DNA TGTGCCAGCAGCCTAGGGTCGACGGGGAACACTGAAGCTTTCTTT. Its translation is CASSLGSTGNTEAFF.

The chain carries TRBV18 and TRBJ2-1; TRBD1 agrees at 8 bases. This CDR3 region has 13 residues. V dropped 8 bases and J dropped 6; count of bases not matched to a gene: 6. Germline V gene sequence: CDR1 KGHSH, CDR2 LQKENI. CDR3 DNA: TGTGCCAGCCAGGGGGCAGTCAGCAATGAGCAGTTCTTC. Translated: CASQGAVSNEQFF.

This clone showed up just a few times. The chain has TRBV6-5 and TRBJ2-7, with a possible D match to TRBD1 (5 bases). V was clipped by 7 bases and J by 6 bases, with 10 bases between them. This CDR3 contains 11 residues. CDR1 is MNHEY, CDR2 SVGAGI, per germline. CDR3: CASTGQVEQYF. CDR3 bases: TGTGCCAGCACAGGGCAGGTCGAGCAGTACTTC.

In nucleotides, the CDR3 is TGTGCCAGCAGCCAAGATCATGGGGGGAGTGGGTTGAACATTCAGTACTTC. Its protein product is CASSQDHGGSGLNIQYF. The chain couples TRBV4-2 to TRBJ2-4; D is perhaps TRBD2 (6 bases). This CDR3 has 17 residues. Deletions cut 0 bases from V and 7 bases from J, with 19 bases between. CDR1 and CDR2 (germline): LGHNA, YNFKEQ.

This sequence joins TRBV7-3 and TRBJ2-1, with a tentative D call TRBD2 (6 bases). The ends were cut back, 5 bases at V and 8 bases at J, with 13 bases in the middle. This CDR3 has 13 amino acids. Germline CDR1 SGHTA, CDR2 FQGTGA. The CDR3 is CASSATRRDEQFF. DNA of the CDR3: TGTGCCAGCAGCGCGACTCGGAGGGATGAGCAGTTCTTC.